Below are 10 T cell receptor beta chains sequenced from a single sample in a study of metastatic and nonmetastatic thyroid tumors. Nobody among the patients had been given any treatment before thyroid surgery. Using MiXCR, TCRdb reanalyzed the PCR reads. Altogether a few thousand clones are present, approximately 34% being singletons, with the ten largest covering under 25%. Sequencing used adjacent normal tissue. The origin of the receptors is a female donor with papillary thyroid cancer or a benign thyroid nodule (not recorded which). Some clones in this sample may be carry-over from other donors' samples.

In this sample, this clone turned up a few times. CDR3 coding DNA: TGTGCCAGCAGTGATTGGTTCTATGGCTACACCTTC. Protein product: CASSDWFYGYTF. This chain uses TRBV6-1 with TRBJ1-2; D remains unclear. The germline gives CDR1 MNHNS, CDR2 SASEGT. CDR3 length equals 12 residues. Deletions cut 3 bases from V and 4 bases from J, with 6 bases between.

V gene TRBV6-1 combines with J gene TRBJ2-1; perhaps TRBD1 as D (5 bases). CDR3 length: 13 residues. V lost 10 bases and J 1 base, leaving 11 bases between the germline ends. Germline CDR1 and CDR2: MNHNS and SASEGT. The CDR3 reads CAITAGSYNEQFF. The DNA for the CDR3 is TGTGCCATCACTGCAGGGTCCTACAATGAGCAGTTCTTC.

In DNA form, the CDR3 reads TGTGCCAGCAGTGAAATGACTAGCGGGAACTACAATGAGCAGTTCTTC. Its translation: CASSEMTSGNYNEQFF. This rearrangement joins TRBV6-1 to TRBJ2-1; 11 bases line up with TRBD2. Trimming removed 2 bases from V and 3 bases from J; junction bases left unmatched: 3. The CDR3 is 16 residues long. Germline V gene lookup returns CDR1 MNHNS and CDR2 SASEGT.

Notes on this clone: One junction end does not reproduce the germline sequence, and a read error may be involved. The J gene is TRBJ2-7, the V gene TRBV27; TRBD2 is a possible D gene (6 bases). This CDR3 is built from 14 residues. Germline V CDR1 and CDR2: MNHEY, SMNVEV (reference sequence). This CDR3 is CASRSGLLSHEQYF. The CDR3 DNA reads TGTGCCAGCAGAAGCGGGCTGCTCTCCCACGAGCAGTACTTC.

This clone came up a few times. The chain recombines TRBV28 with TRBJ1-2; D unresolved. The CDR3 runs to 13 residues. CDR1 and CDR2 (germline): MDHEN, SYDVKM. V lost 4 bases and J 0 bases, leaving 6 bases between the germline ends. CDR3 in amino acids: CASSYLANYGYTF. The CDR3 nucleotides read TGTGCCAGCAGTTATTTAGCTAACTATGGCTACACCTTC.

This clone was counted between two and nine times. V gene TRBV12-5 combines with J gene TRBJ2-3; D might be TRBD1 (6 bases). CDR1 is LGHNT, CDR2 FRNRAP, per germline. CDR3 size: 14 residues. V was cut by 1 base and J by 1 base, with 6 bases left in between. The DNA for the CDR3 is TGTGCTAGTGGTTTGGCAGGGGGCACAGATACGCAGTATTTT. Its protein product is CASGLAGGTDTQYF.

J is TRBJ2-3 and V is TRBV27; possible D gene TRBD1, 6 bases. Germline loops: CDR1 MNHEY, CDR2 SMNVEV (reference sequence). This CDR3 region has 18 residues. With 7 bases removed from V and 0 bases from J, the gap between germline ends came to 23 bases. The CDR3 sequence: CASKQQGRDGASTDTQYF. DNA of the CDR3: TGTGCCAGCAAACAACAGGGCCGTGACGGCGCTAGCACAGATACGCAGTATTTT.

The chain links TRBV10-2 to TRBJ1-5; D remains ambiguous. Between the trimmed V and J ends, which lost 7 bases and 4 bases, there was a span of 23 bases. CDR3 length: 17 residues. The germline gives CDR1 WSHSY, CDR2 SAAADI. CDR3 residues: CASTPREGRGLNQPQHF. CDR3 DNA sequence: TGCGCCAGCACCCCGAGGGAAGGGAGAGGCTTAAATCAGCCCCAGCATTTT.

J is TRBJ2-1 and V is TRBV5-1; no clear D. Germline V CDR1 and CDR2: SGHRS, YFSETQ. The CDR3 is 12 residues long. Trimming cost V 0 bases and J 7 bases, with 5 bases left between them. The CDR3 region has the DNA TGCGCCAGCAGCTTGGACGGGAATGAGCAGTTCTTC. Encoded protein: CASSLDGNEQFF.

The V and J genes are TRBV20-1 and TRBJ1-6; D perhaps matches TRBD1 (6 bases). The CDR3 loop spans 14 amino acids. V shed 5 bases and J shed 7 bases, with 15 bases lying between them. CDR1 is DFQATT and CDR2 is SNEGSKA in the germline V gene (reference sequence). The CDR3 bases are TGCAGTGCTTATCTGACAGGCGACAATTCACCCCTCCACTTT. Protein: CSAYLTGDNSPLHF.